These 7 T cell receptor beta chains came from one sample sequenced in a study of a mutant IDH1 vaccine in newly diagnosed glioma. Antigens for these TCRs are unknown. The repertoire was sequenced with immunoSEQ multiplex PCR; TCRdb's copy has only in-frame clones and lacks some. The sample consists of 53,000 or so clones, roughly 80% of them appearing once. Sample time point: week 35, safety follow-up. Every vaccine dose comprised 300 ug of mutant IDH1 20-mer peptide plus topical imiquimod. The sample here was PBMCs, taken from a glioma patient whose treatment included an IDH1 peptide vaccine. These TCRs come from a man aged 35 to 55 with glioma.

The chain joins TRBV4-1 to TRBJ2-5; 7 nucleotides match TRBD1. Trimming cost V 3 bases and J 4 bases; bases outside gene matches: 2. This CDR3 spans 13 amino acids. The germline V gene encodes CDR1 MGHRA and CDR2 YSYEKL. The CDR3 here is CASSQGQTETQYF. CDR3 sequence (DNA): TGCGCCAGCAGCCAGGGACAGACAGAGACCCAGTACTTC.

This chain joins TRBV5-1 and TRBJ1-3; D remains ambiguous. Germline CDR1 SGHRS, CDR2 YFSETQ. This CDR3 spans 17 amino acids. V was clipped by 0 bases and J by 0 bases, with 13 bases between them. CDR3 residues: CASSLDPSGASGNTIYF. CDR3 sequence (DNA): TGCGCCAGCAGCTTGGACCCCTCGGGAGCCTCTGGAAACACCATATATTTT. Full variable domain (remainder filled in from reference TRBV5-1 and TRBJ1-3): KAGVTQTPRYLIKTRGQQVTLSCSPISGHRSVSWYQQTPGQGLQFLFEYFSETQRNKGNFPGRFSGRQFSNSRSEMNVSTLELGDSALYLCASSLDPSGASGNTIYFGEGSWLTVV.

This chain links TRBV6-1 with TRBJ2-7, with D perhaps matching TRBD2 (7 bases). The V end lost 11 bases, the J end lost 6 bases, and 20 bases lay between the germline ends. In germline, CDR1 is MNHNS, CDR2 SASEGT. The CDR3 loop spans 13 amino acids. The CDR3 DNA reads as TGTGCCGGGGGTCTCGAGGGGGGGCTCGAGCAGTACTTC. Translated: CAGGLEGGLEQYF.

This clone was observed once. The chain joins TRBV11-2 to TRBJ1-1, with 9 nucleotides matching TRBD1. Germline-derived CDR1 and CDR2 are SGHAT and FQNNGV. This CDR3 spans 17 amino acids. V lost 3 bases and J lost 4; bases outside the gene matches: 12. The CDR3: CASSLGNRGRFGTEAFF. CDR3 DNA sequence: TGTGCCAGCAGCTTGGGCAACAGGGGGCGTTTCGGCACTGAAGCTTTCTTT.

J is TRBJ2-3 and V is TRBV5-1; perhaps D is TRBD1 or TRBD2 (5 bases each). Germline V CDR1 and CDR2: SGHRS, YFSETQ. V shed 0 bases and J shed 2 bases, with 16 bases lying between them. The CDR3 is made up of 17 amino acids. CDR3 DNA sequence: TGCGCCAGCAGCTTGGGGGGGTCCGACTTATACACAGATACGCAGTATTTT. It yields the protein CASSLGGSDLYTDTQYF. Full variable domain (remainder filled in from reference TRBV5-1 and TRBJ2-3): KAGVTQTPRYLIKTRGQQVTLSCSPISGHRSVSWYQQTPGQGLQFLFEYFSETQRNKGNFPGRFSGRQFSNSRSEMNVSTLELGDSALYLCASSLGGSDLYTDTQYFGPGTRLTVL.

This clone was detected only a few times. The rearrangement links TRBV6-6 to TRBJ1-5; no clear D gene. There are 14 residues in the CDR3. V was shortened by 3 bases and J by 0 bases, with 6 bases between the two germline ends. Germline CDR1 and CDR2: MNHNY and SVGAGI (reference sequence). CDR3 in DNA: TGTGCCAGCAGTTATGGGTATAGCAATCAGCCCCAGCATTTT. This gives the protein CASSYGYSNQPQHF.

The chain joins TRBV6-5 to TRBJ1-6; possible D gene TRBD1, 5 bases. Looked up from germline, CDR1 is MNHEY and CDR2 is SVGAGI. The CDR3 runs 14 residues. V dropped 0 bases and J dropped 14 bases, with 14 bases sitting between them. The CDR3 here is CASSYSGEEYALHF. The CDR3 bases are TGTGCCAGCAGTTACTCGGGGGAGGAATATGCCCTCCACTTT.